These 26 T cell receptor beta chains share one sample of origin, sequenced in a study of regulatory T cells in long-lasting Graves disease. According to the study, TCR beta libraries were built with iRepertoire HTBI primers and CDR3-region Arm-PCR. TCRdb called the multiplex PCR reads again in MiXCR, with one record for every CDR3 protein. The data contain some 410,000 distinct CDR3 sequences, about 17% of them singletons. Documented time point: newly diagnosed GD, antithyroid drugs for less than 3 months. There was RNA extracted from PBMCs, and the TCR library was made from it. Another study also made use of these data, one on T cells in Graves' hyperthyroidism and ophthalmopathy.

The sample consisted of peripheral blood mononuclear cells (PBMCs), taken at new diagnosis, from a patient treated with antithyroid drugs. The receptors come from a woman younger than 45 with Graves disease.

The sample holds many counts of this clonotype. V usage is TRBV20-1 and J usage is TRBJ1-5; TRBD1 matches at 8 bases. V lost 0 bases to trimming and J lost 5 bases; unmatched junction nucleotides: 9. The CDR3 is 16 amino acids. The germline CDR1 and CDR2 sequences are DFQATT and SNEGSKA (reference sequence). In DNA form, the CDR3 reads TGCAGTGCTAGAGATCTGGCAGGGGGCTTCGATCAGCCCCAGCATTTT. This gives the protein CSARDLAGGFDQPQHF.

This chain links TRBV18 with TRBJ2-3, with a weak D call TRBD1 (6 bases). The CDR3 loop spans 17 amino acids. Germline CDR1 KGHSH, CDR2 LQKENI. V dropped 4 bases and J dropped 0 bases, with 17 bases sitting between them. For the CDR3, the DNA is TGTGCCAGCTCACACAGGGTCCAGCACCTTAGCACAGATACGCAGTATTTT. Amino acid sequence: CASSHRVQHLSTDTQYF.

This clonotype was observed a handful of times. V is TRBV4-1 and J is TRBJ2-1; D ambiguous. Trimming stripped 0 bases from V and 0 bases from J, with 6 bases between. The CDR3 runs 15 residues. Germline V CDR1 and CDR2: MGHRA, YSYEKL. The CDR3, as DNA: TGCGCCAGCAGCCAAGAACAGAGCTCCTACAATGAGCAGTTCTTC. Translated: CASSQEQSSYNEQFF.

This clonotype was recorded many times. J is TRBJ2-7 and V is TRBV7-9; the match to TRBD2 covers 10 bases. V shed 3 bases and J 5 bases; nucleotides not matched to a gene: 7. The length of the CDR3 is 15 residues. The germline CDR1 and CDR2 sequences are SEHNR and FQNEAQ (reference sequence). The CDR3 DNA is TGTGCCAGCAGCTTCGGGCTAGCGGGAGTCAACGAGCAGTACTTC. Amino acid sequence: CASSFGLAGVNEQYF.

This clonotype showed up many times. The genes are TRBV28 and TRBJ2-2, with D possibly called TRBD1 or TRBD2 (5 bases each). CDR1 MDHEN and CDR2 SYDVKM come from the germline V gene. V was cut by 8 bases and J by 7 bases, with 26 bases left in between. The CDR3 consists of 17 residues. CDR3 sequence reads: CASSGTQQVPSFGELFF. Written as DNA, the CDR3 is TGTGCCAGCTCCGGGACCCAGCAGGTACCTTCATTCGGGGAGCTGTTTTTT.

The chain uses TRBV27 and TRBJ2-1, with 7 positions matching TRBD2. The V segment lost 5 bases and the J segment 8 bases; nucleotides outside the gene matches: 0. CDR1 is MNHEY, CDR2 SMNVEV, per germline (reference sequence). CDR3 length: 11 amino acids. This CDR3 reads CASSGGDEQFF. Here the CDR3 DNA reads TGTGCCAGCAGTGGGGGGGATGAGCAGTTCTTC.

The CDR3 region has the DNA TGTGCCAGCAGCTTGACAGATGGAAACACCATATATTTT. The encoded protein is CASSLTDGNTIYF. The rearrangement uses TRBV7-3 and TRBJ1-3; weak D call: TRBD1 (5 bases). Germline CDR1 is SGHTA and CDR2 is FQGTGA. This CDR3 has 13 residues. V was shortened by 3 bases and J by 3 bases, with 6 bases between the two germline ends. Using reference TRBV7-3 and TRBJ1-3 for the parts outside the CDR3, the full variable domain is GAGVSQTPSNKVTEKGKYVELRCDPISGHTALYWYRQSLGQGPEFLIYFQGTGAADDSGLPNDRFFAVRPEGSVSTLKIQRTERGDSAVYLCASSLTDGNTIYFGEGSWLTVV.

A few counts support this clonotype. J is TRBJ2-2 and V is TRBV9; D may match TRBD1 or TRBD2 (5 bases each). Per germline, CDR1 SGDLS and CDR2 YYNGEE. V was shortened by 0 bases and J by 4 bases, with 13 bases between the two germline ends. CDR3 length: 16 residues. The CDR3 DNA reads as TGTGCCAGCAGCGTAGAGCCGGGGCCGGGCACCGGGGAGCTGTTTTTT. This sequence encodes CASSVEPGPGTGELFF.

This clonotype was seen at least ten times. The V call is TRBV11-2, the J call TRBJ2-1, with 7 bases identical to TRBD1. Germline V gene sequence: CDR1 SGHAT, CDR2 FQNNGV. The junction had 6 bases not matched to a gene; V was cut back by 5 bases and J by 2 bases. The CDR3 contains 15 residues. This chain's CDR3 is CASSRGLNPYNEQFF. The CDR3 DNA reads as TGTGCCAGCAGCAGGGGGCTGAACCCCTACAATGAGCAGTTCTTC. The variable domain in full, completed from reference TRBV11-2 and TRBJ2-1, reads EAGVAQSPRYKIIEKRQSVAFWCNPISGHATLYWYQQILGQGPKLLIQFQNNGVVDDSQLPKDRFSAERLKGVDSTLKIQPAKLEDSAVYLCASSRGLNPYNEQFFGPGTRLTVL.

This chain joins TRBV4-2 and TRBJ2-1, with TRBD2 matching over 12 bases. The J segment lost 2 bases and the V segment lost 3 bases, leaving 11 bases of the junction unmatched. In germline, CDR1 is LGHNA, CDR2 YNFKEQ. The CDR3 covers 19 residues. The DNA of the CDR3 is TGTGCCAGCAGCCAGGTTGGACTAGCGGGAAAAAGGGCCTACAATGAGCAGTTCTTC. This gives the protein CASSQVGLAGKRAYNEQFF.

The chain recombines TRBV7-2 with TRBJ2-7, with 11 nucleotides matching TRBD2. Germline V gene sequence: CDR1 SGHTA, CDR2 FQGNSA. V dropped 5 bases and J dropped 3; count of bases not matched to a gene: 6. The CDR3 is 15 residues long. The CDR3 sequence: CASSTLAGEYYEQYF. CDR3 in DNA: TGTGCCAGCAGCACACTAGCGGGAGAGTACTACGAGCAGTACTTC.

This chain links TRBV7-9 with TRBJ1-5, with D hard to call. The CDR3 consists of 13 residues. CDR1 and CDR2 (germline): SEHNR, FQNEAQ (reference sequence). The V and J ends lost 10 bases and 6 bases respectively, with 16 bases between them. The CDR3 DNA follows: TGTGCCACCACTCTGGGTCTGGGTCAGCCCCAGCATTTT. Its translation is CATTLGLGQPQHF.

The sample holds a few counts of this clonotype. A read error is possible here, since a much larger clone lies one base away. The chain links TRBV12-3 or TRBV12-4 to TRBJ1-2; D not certain. Trimming left V 4 bases short and J 8 bases short, with 17 bases between. The CDR3 covers 14 residues. DNA for the CDR3: TGTGCCAGCAGTTCACACCCGCCGAACCGGGGCTACACCTTC. Encoded protein: CASSSHPPNRGYTF.

This clonotype occurred a few times. The chain is built from TRBV7-3 and TRBJ2-1; 8 bases match TRBD1. J gave up 8 bases and V 2 bases, and 5 bases lay outside the gene matches. Germline V gives CDR1 SGHTA, CDR2 FQGTGA. CDR3 size: 14 residues. The CDR3 coding sequence is TGTGCCAGCAGCTTACTTCAGGGGGCACATGAGCAGTTCTTC. Protein sequence: CASSLLQGAHEQFF.

This clonotype was detected only a few times. The chain has TRBV20-1 and TRBJ2-2, with TRBD2 as a possible D gene (6 bases). CDR3 size: 15 residues. V gave up 6 bases and J gave up 5 bases, with 19 bases separating them. Germline V gene data show CDR1 as DFQATT and CDR2 as SNEGSKA (reference sequence). The CDR3 DNA follows: TGCAGTGCGAGACTCCGGGACTTTCTGACCGGGGAGCTGTTTTTT. It specifies CSARLRDFLTGELFF.

Only a few counts were recorded for this clonotype. The chain combines TRBV29-1 with TRBJ2-5; TRBD2 aligns across 9 bases. Looked up from germline, CDR1 is SQVTM and CDR2 is ANQGSEA. Germline trimming cut 4 bases from V and 7 bases from J; bases unmatched to any gene: 7. The CDR3 has 13 residues. CDR3 DNA sequence: TGCAGCGTTGGCAAGACTAGCGGCTTGACCCAGTACTTC. Its translation is CSVGKTSGLTQYF. Full variable domain (rest looked up from reference TRBV29-1 and TRBJ2-5): SAVISQKPSRDICQRGTSLTIQCQVDSQVTMMFWYRQQPGQSLTLIATANQGSEATYESGFVIDKFPISRPNLTFSTLTVSNMSPEDSSIYLCSVGKTSGLTQYFGPGTRLLVL.

This CDR3 is CASSYSTGGGNQPQHF. Written as DNA, the CDR3 is TGTGCCAGCAGTTACTCGACAGGGGGAGGCAATCAGCCCCAGCATTTT. The V call is TRBV6-5, the J call TRBJ1-5, with 9 bases lining up with TRBD1. After removal of 0 bases from V and 2 bases from J, the junction contained 2 bases not matched to a gene. The CDR3 length is 16 residues. Germline CDR1 reads MNHEY; CDR2 reads SVGAGI.

There are many counts of this clonotype. This chain uses TRBV5-5 with TRBJ2-5; perhaps TRBD1 as D (5 bases). The CDR3 covers 13 residues. Germline loops: CDR1 SGHKS, CDR2 YYEKEE (reference sequence). Deletions cut 4 bases from V and 1 base from J, with 8 bases between. The CDR3 nucleotides are TGTGCCAGCAGCGGGGCGGCCCAAGAGACCCAGTACTTC. Amino acids: CASSGAAQETQYF.

In this sample, this clonotype turned up a few times. The V gene is TRBV4-1, the J gene TRBJ2-3, with TRBD1 matching 10 bases. This CDR3 is built from 16 residues. Trimming removed 2 bases from V and 3 bases from J; junction bases left unmatched: 5. Germline V gene data show CDR1 as MGHRA and CDR2 as YSYEKL. CDR3 sequence reads: CASSQPTGGGTDTQYF. DNA for the CDR3: TGCGCCAGCAGCCAACCGACAGGGGGCGGGACAGATACGCAGTATTTT.

This clonotype was seen a few times. The rearrangement joins TRBV10-3 to TRBJ2-3, with D possibly being TRBD1 (5 bases). V lost 2 bases, J lost 0 bases, and 9 bases lay in between. The germline V gene encodes CDR1 ENHRY and CDR2 SYGVKD. This CDR3 has 15 residues. The CDR3 here is CAISERQTSTDTQYF. CDR3 DNA: TGTGCCATCAGTGAGCGACAGACGAGCACAGATACGCAGTATTTT.

This clonotype was counted ten times or more. The chain employs TRBV2 and TRBJ2-1; TRBD2 matches at 8 bases. The germline CDR1 and CDR2 sequences are SNHLY and FYNNEI. With V trimmed by 4 bases and J by 8 bases, 10 bases remained unmatched. This CDR3 has 15 amino acids. The CDR3 loop reads CASSVPSGPGDEQFF. CDR3 nucleotides: TGTGCCAGCAGTGTACCTAGCGGGCCCGGCGATGAGCAGTTCTTC.

This clonotype was found many times. The chain carries TRBV18 and TRBJ2-7; D is undetermined. The V end was cut by 4 bases, the J end by 0 bases, with 16 bases between. CDR1 and CDR2 from the germline V gene are KGHSH and LQKENI. This CDR3 has 16 amino acids. The CDR3 bases are TGTGCCAGCTCACTATCCCCCCCAACCAGCTCCTACGAGCAGTACTTC. Its translation is CASSLSPPTSSYEQYF.

This clonotype was seen at least ten times. This chain uses TRBV27 with TRBJ2-7; 7 nucleotides match TRBD2. CDR1 and CDR2 (germline): MNHEY, SMNVEV (reference sequence). This CDR3 is 15 amino acids long. Trimming cost V 0 bases and J 4 bases; bases outside gene matches: 6. The CDR3, as DNA: TGTGCCAGCAGTTTATCCGGGGGGAGGAGGTACGAGCAGTACTTC. This translates into CASSLSGGRRYEQYF.

Note on this clonotype: A junction end diverges from the germline sequence, so it may reflect a read error. The gene calls are TRBV3-1 and TRBJ2-7; 8 nucleotides align to TRBD2. This CDR3 comprises 13 residues. CDR1 is LGHDT and CDR2 is YNNKEL in the germline V gene (reference sequence). The CDR3 DNA reads TGTGCCAGCAGCGGAGGACTAGCAAGGGAGCAGTGCTTC. Translated: CASSGGLAREQCF.

This clonotype was detected only a few times. J is TRBJ2-1 and V is TRBV7-9; possibly TRBD2 for D (5 bases). The CDR3 runs to 13 residues. V was pared by 6 bases and J by 6 bases, with 12 bases between. Germline V gene data show CDR1 as SEHNR and CDR2 as FQNEAQ (reference sequence). CDR3 DNA: TGTGCCAGCAGTCGTAGCGTGACCAATGAGCAGTTCTTC. Its translation: CASSRSVTNEQFF.

This clonotype has more than one count but fewer than ten. This rearrangement joins TRBV24-1 to TRBJ2-5; D is possibly TRBD1 (6 bases). The CDR3 length is 13 residues. The germline V gene has CDR1 KGHDR and CDR2 SFDVKD. Trimming left V 2 bases short and J 5 bases short, with 8 bases between. The CDR3 DNA is TGTGCCACCAGTGATTGGGACAAGGAGACCCAGTACTTC. The encoded protein is CATSDWDKETQYF.